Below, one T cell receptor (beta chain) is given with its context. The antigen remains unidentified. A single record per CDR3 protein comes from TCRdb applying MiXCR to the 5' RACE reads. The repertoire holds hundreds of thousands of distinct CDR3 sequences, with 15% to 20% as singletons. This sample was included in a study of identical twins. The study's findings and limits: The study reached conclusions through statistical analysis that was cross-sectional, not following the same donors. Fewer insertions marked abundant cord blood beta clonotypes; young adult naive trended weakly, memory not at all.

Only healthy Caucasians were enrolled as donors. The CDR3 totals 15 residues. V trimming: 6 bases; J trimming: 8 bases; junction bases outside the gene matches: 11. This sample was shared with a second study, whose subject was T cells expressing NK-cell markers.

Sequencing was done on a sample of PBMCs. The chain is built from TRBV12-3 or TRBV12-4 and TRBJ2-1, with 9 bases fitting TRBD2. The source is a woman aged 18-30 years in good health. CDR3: CASSLEGLARHEQFF. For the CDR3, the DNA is TGTGCCAGCAGCCTGGAGGGACTAGCCCGGCATGAGCAGTTCTTC.